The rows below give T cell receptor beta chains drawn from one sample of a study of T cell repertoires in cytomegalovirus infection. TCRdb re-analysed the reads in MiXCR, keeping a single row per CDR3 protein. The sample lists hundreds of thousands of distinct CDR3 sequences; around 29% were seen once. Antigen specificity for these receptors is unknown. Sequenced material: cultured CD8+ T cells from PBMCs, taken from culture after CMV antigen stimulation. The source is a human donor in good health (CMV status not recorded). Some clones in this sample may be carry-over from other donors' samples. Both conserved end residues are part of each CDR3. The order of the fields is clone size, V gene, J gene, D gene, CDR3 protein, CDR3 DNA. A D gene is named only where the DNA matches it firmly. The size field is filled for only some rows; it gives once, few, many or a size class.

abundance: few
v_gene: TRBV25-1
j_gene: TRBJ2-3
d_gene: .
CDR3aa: CASSEYRGEDTQYF
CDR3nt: TGTGCCAGCAGTGAATATCGCGGGGAGGATACGCAGTATTTT

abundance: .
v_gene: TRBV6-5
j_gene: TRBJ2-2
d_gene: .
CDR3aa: CASSYSLGGPGELFF
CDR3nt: TGTGCCAGCAGTTACTCGCTCGGGGGCCCCGGGGAGCTGTTTTTT

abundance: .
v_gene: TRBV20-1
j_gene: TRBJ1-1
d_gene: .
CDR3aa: CSAVTGGLSLNTEAFF
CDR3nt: TGCAGTGCTGTTACGGGGGGATTAAGCCTGAACACTGAAGCTTTCTTT

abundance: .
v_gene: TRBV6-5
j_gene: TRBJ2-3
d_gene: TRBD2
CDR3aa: CASNLAGGPTDTQYF
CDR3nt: TGTGCCAGCAATCTAGCGGGGGGCCCCACAGATACGCAGTATTTT

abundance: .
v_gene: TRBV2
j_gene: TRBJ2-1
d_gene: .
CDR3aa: CASRGFEQFF
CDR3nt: TGTGCCAGCAGAGGTTTCGAGCAGTTCTTC

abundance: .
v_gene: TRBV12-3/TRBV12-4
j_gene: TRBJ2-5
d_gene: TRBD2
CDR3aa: CASSLEPGLAARETQYF
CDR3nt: TGTGCCAGCAGTTTGGAGCCGGGACTAGCGGCTCGAGAGACCCAGTACTTC

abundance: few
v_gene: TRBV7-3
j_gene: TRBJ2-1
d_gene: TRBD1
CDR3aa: CASSDWTGPYNEQFF
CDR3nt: TGTGCCAGCAGCGACTGGACAGGGCCCTACAATGAGCAGTTCTTC

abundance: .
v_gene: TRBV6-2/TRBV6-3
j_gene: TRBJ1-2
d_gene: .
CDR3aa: CASSPGAWGYTF
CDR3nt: TGTGCCAGCAGTCCGGGGGCCTGGGGCTACACCTTC

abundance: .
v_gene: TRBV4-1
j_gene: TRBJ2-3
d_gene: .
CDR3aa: CASSQDRGDTQYF
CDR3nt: TGCGCCAGCAGCCAAGATCGGGGGGATACGCAGTATTTT

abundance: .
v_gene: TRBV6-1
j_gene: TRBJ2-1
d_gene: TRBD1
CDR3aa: CASSEVGGANSYNEQFF
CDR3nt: TGTGCCAGCAGTGAAGTAGGGGGCGCCAACTCCTACAATGAGCAGTTCTTC

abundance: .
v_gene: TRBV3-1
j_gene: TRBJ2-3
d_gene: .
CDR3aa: CASSPTSPSTTDTQYF
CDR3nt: TGTGCCAGCAGTCCAACGTCTCCGAGTACCACAGATACGCAGTATTTT

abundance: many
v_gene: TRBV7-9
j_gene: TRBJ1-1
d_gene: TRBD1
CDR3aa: CASRGQRNTEAFF
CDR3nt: TGTGCCAGCAGGGGACAGCGGAACACTGAAGCTTTCTTT

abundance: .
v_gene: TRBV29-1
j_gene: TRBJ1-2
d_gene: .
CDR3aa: CTVIEGDNYGYTF
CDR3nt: TGCACCGTTATCGAGGGCGATAACTATGGCTACACCTTC

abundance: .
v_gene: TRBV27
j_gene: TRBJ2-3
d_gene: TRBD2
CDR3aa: CASSFGLAGGPTDTQYF
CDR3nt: TGTGCCAGCAGTTTCGGACTAGCGGGGGGCCCCACAGATACGCAGTATTTT